The clone carrying this T cell receptor (beta chain) was seen only a few times. This specimen comes from a study of blood T cells in healthy people across ages. Together with a sample-barcoded 5' primer, a J-beta primer mix was included in a second PCR lasting about 6 to 12 cycles. MiXCR, applied by TCRdb to the 5' RACE reads, yields one record per CDR3 protein. The sample has fewer than 950,000 distinct CDR3 sequences; about 55% are singletons. The V gene lost 3 bases and the J gene lost 4 bases, with 13 bases spanning the gap. The CDR3 extends over 15 amino acids. Germline CDR1 reads SGHAT; CDR2 reads FQNNGV.

The chain links TRBV11-2 to TRBJ2-1; the D is unclear. The TCR was taken from a man aged 80 or over in good health. Sequencing was carried out using blood. The CDR3 region has the DNA TGTGCCAGCAGCTTCACACCGACTCCATACAATGAGCAGTTCTTC. This encodes CASSFTPTPYNEQFF. Complete variable domain (other parts from reference TRBV11-2 and TRBJ2-1): EAGVAQSPRYKIIEKRQSVAFWCNPISGHATLYWYQQILGQGPKLLIQFQNNGVVDDSQLPKDRFSAERLKGVDSTLKIQPAKLEDSAVYLCASSFTPTPYNEQFFGPGTRLTVL.